These 31 T cell receptor beta chains were all obtained from the same sample, sequenced in a study of blood T cell repertoires in COVID-19. The protocol was immunoSEQ multiplex PCR, while the TCRdb copy is restricted to in-frame clones and leaves out a portion. This sample has 110,000 to 150,000 clones, with roughly 80% found just once. Sequenced sample: peripheral blood. These receptor sequences come from a man aged 50 or older with active or convalescent COVID-19.

This rearrangement joins TRBV11-2 to TRBJ1-1; 8 nucleotides agree with TRBD1. The CDR3 consists of 15 residues. Germline CDR1 reads SGHAT; CDR2 reads FQNNGV. The junction had 12 bases not matched to a gene; V was cut back by 6 bases and J by 6 bases. The chain's CDR3 is CASSHPLQGGSEAFF. The CDR3 nucleotides read TGTGCCAGCAGTCACCCCCTACAGGGGGGATCTGAAGCTTTCTTT.

This clone occurred once. CDR3 bases: TGCGCCAGCTCCCCCCAGACAGCCAATGGGGGCTACACCTTC. Protein: CASSPQTANGGYTF. The chain is built from TRBV5-1 and TRBJ1-2, with D possibly being TRBD1 (5 bases). Trimming took 7 bases from V and 8 from J, leaving 21 bases between them. The CDR3 is made up of 14 amino acids. Germline loops: CDR1 SGHRS, CDR2 YFSETQ.

Only a few counts were recorded for this clone. The V gene is TRBV2, the J gene TRBJ2-5; perhaps TRBD2 as D (5 bases). Between the trimmed V and J ends, which lost 5 bases and 4 bases, there was a span of 23 bases. Germline CDR1 is SNHLY and CDR2 is FYNNEI. The CDR3 has 17 amino acids. CDR3 DNA sequence: TGTGCCAGCAGTTGGGCCGAAACGGACGGGATGGGAGAGACCCAGTACTTC. It translates to CASSWAETDGMGETQYF.

V gene TRBV3-1 (or the pseudogene TRBV3-2) combines with J gene TRBJ2-1; maybe TRBD1 (6 bases). Trimming cost V 4 bases and J 4 bases, with 11 bases left between them. The CDR3 contains 14 residues. The germline gives CDR1 LGHDT, CDR2 YNNKEL (reference sequence). CDR3 bases: TGTGCCAGCAGCCGGCAGGGGATTTACAATGAGCAGTTCTTC. Translation: CASSRQGIYNEQFF.

The CDR3 here is CSAGGNTEAFF. The CDR3 coding sequence is TGCAGTGCGGGGGGGAACACTGAAGCTTTCTTT. The rearrangement links TRBV20-1 to TRBJ1-1; TRBD1 is a possible D gene (5 bases). Per germline, CDR1 DFQATT and CDR2 SNEGSKA (reference sequence). The germline V and J ends were trimmed by 6 bases and 1 base, with 6 bases remaining between them. The CDR3 runs to 11 residues.

Details on this clone: The sample holds other DNA sequences that translate to the same CDR3. This chain links TRBV27 with TRBJ1-5, with TRBD1 as a possible D gene (6 bases). The V end lost 5 bases, the J end lost 10 bases, and 18 bases lay between the germline ends. Germline V lookup: CDR1 MNHEY, CDR2 SMNVEV (reference sequence). The CDR3 loop spans 14 amino acids. The CDR3 DNA follows: TGTGCCAGCAGTGCCTACAGGGCTAGGCAACCCCAGCATTTT. Its translation: CASSAYRARQPQHF.

This clone has more than one count but fewer than ten. V usage is TRBV27 and J usage is TRBJ1-2; TRBD1 is a possible D gene (6 bases). Germline-derived CDR1 and CDR2 are MNHEY and SMNVEV (reference sequence). The CDR3 extends over 17 amino acids. The V gene lost 2 bases and the J gene lost 1 base, with 17 bases spanning the gap. The CDR3 bases are TGTGCCAGCAGTTTAGATTCCGGGACACTAATTAACTATGGCTACACCTTC. Amino acid sequence: CASSLDSGTLINYGYTF.

This clone appeared a single time. V is TRBV27 and J is TRBJ2-1, with a tentative D call TRBD2 (5 bases). The CDR3 is 16 residues long. Trimming took off 3 bases at V and 5 bases at J, with 17 bases between the two ends. Per the germline V gene, CDR1 is MNHEY and CDR2 is SMNVEV (reference sequence). CDR3 nucleotide sequence: TGTGCCAGCAGTTTCTCAGGTGGTGGGAGTAACAATGAGCAGTTCTTC. Amino acids: CASSFSGGGSNNEQFF.

This chain's CDR3 is CASWDSTIGGANVLTF. In DNA, the CDR3 is TGTGCCAGTTGGGACTCCACCATAGGTGGGGCCAACGTCCTGACTTTC. The J gene is TRBJ2-6, the V gene TRBV28; weak D call: TRBD2 (6 bases). CDR1 is MDHEN, CDR2 SYDVKM, per germline. CDR3 length: 16 amino acids. V shed 9 bases and J shed 3 bases, with 18 bases lying between them. The variable domain in full, with the rest retrieved from reference TRBV28 and TRBJ2-6, is DVKVTQSSRYLVKRTGEKVFLECVQDMDHENMFWYRQDPGLGLRLIYFSYDVKMKEKGDIPEGYSVSREKKERFSLILESASTNQTSMYLCASWDSTIGGANVLTFGAGSRLTVL.

The V gene is TRBV19, the J gene TRBJ2-4; 11 positions agree with TRBD2. The V segment lost 5 bases and the J segment 0 bases; nucleotides outside the gene matches: 9. Looked up from germline, CDR1 is LNHDA and CDR2 is SQIVND (reference sequence). The CDR3 runs to 18 residues. The CDR3 sequence: CASSQLAGVSGAKNIQYF. Written as DNA, the CDR3 is TGTGCCAGTAGTCAACTAGCGGGAGTGTCGGGAGCCAAAAACATTCAGTACTTC.

This clone has just a few counts. The rearrangement links TRBV18 to TRBJ1-1, with 7 bases that match TRBD1. This CDR3 contains 18 residues. Germline V gene sequence: CDR1 KGHSH, CDR2 LQKENI. The ends lost 1 base at V and 1 base at J; junction bases unmatched: 12. The CDR3 is CASSPRETRRTGNTEAFF. For the CDR3, the DNA is TGTGCCAGCTCACCACGAGAGACCCGGAGGACAGGGAACACTGAAGCTTTCTTT.

This chain joins TRBV2 and TRBJ1-1; D not certain. The V end was cut by 8 bases, the J end by 2 bases, with 18 bases between. CDR3 length equals 15 residues. Per the germline V gene, CDR1 is SNHLY and CDR2 is FYNNEI. The CDR3 sequence: CASGRLRAINTEAFF. The CDR3 bases are TGTGCCAGCGGTCGTTTGAGGGCTATTAACACTGAAGCTTTCTTT.

V and J are TRBV19 and TRBJ2-2; the D is unclear. The germline V gene encodes CDR1 LNHDA and CDR2 SQIVND (reference sequence). This CDR3 comprises 14 residues. The V gene lost 1 base and the J gene lost 5 bases, with 8 bases spanning the gap. The CDR3 reads CASSIGSVTGELFF. The DNA for the CDR3 is TGTGCCAGTAGTATAGGGTCAGTTACCGGGGAGCTGTTTTTT.

The V call is TRBV6-6, the J call TRBJ2-7, with 12 bases aligning to TRBD1. The V and J ends lost 5 bases and 5 bases, in that order; junction bases with no gene match: 13. Germline V gives CDR1 MNHNY, CDR2 SVGAGI (reference sequence). This CDR3 is 17 amino acids long. CDR3 residues: CASSPLRDRGRLNEQYF. CDR3 nucleotide sequence: TGTGCCAGCAGTCCCCTCCGGGACAGGGGGCGGTTAAACGAGCAGTACTTC.

The V and J genes are TRBV3-1 (or the pseudogene TRBV3-2) and TRBJ2-1; 8 bases are a match to TRBD1. The length of the CDR3 is 16 residues. Germline V CDR1 and CDR2: LGHDT, YNNKEL (reference sequence). V shed 1 base and J 3 bases; nucleotides not matched to a gene: 5. This CDR3 is CASSQGTGTSYNEQFF. Written as DNA, the CDR3 is TGTGCCAGCAGCCAAGGGACAGGGACGAGCTACAATGAGCAGTTCTTC.

V is TRBV3-1 (or the pseudogene TRBV3-2) and J is TRBJ1-2; 10 bases are a match to TRBD1. J was trimmed by 8 bases and V by 3 bases; bases with no gene match: 3. Germline V CDR1 and CDR2: LGHDT, YNNKEL (reference sequence). The CDR3 sequence is 13 residues long. The CDR3 spells CASSQRQGAGYTF. Here the CDR3 DNA reads TGTGCCAGCAGCCAGAGACAGGGGGCAGGCTACACCTTC.

This chain joins TRBV30 and TRBJ1-2; TRBD1 aligns across 9 bases. Per germline, CDR1 GTSNPN and CDR2 SVGIG (reference sequence). There are 13 residues in the CDR3. The ends lost 1 base at V and 6 bases at J; junction bases unmatched: 3. CDR3 region: CAWSDGTGNGYTF. For the CDR3, the DNA is TGTGCCTGGAGTGACGGGACAGGGAATGGCTACACCTTC.

The chain employs TRBV14 and TRBJ2-1; 10 positions match TRBD2. Per the germline V gene, CDR1 is SGHDN and CDR2 is FVKESK. The trim removed 2 bases at V and 5 bases at J, leaving 3 bases unmatched. This CDR3 comprises 15 residues. CDR3 residues: CASSQLGLANNEQFF. The CDR3 coding sequence is TGTGCCAGCAGCCAACTGGGACTAGCGAACAATGAGCAGTTCTTC.

The chain has TRBV12-3 or TRBV12-4 and TRBJ2-5, with 10 bases identical to TRBD2. Germline trimming cut 5 bases from V and 3 bases from J; bases unmatched to any gene: 0. This CDR3 region has 13 residues. The CDR3 loop reads CASSSGREETQYF. For the CDR3, the DNA is TGTGCCAGCAGTAGCGGGAGGGAAGAGACCCAGTACTTC.

Notes on this clone: This sample includes further DNA sequences coding for the same CDR3. The chain has TRBV9 and TRBJ1-1, with unresolved D. Germline assignment: CDR1 SGDLS and CDR2 YYNGEE. This CDR3 has 13 residues. The V end lost 3 bases, the J end lost 0 bases, and 6 bases lay between the germline ends. The CDR3 is CASSAGLNTEAFF. Written as DNA, the CDR3 is TGTGCCAGCAGCGCAGGATTGAACACTGAAGCTTTCTTT.

This chain links TRBV7-8 with TRBJ2-1, with D possibly being TRBD2 (6 bases). CDR3 size: 15 residues. V gave up 8 bases and J gave up 0 bases, with 14 bases separating them. Germline lookup yields CDR1 SGHVS and CDR2 FQNEAQ. The CDR3 sequence: CASEIREDSYNEQFF. In nucleotides, the CDR3 is TGTGCCAGCGAGATAAGGGAGGACTCCTACAATGAGCAGTTCTTC.

This clone has a handful of counts. The V and J genes are TRBV27 and TRBJ2-7, with 7 bases fitting TRBD2. V shed 4 bases, J shed 2 bases, and the junction held 8 bases outside the gene matches. In germline, CDR1 is MNHEY, CDR2 SMNVEV (reference sequence). The CDR3 has 15 residues. The CDR3 protein is CASSWGGGTTYEQYF. In DNA form, the CDR3 reads TGTGCCAGCAGTTGGGGGGGAGGGACTACCTACGAGCAGTACTTC.

The CDR3 coding sequence is TGCGCCAGCAGCTTGGCGCGGCCTCCGAATGAAGCTTTCTTT. Protein sequence: CASSLARPPNEAFF. The chain carries TRBV5-1 and TRBJ1-1; D gene unclear. V gave up 0 bases and J gave up 7 bases, with 13 bases separating them. CDR3 length: 14 residues. Germline loops: CDR1 SGHRS, CDR2 YFSETQ.

The chain is built from TRBV9 and TRBJ2-1; 14 bases agree with TRBD2. Germline lookup yields CDR1 SGDLS and CDR2 YYNGEE. This CDR3 spans 16 amino acids. The junction had 6 bases not matched to a gene; V was cut back by 4 bases and J by 6 bases. The DNA of the CDR3 is TGTGCCAGCAGCCTGAGGACTAGCGGGAGGCGCAATGAGCAGTTCTTC. Translated: CASSLRTSGRRNEQFF.

This sequence joins TRBV4-1 and TRBJ2-2; 10 nucleotides match TRBD2. Germline V gives CDR1 MGHRA, CDR2 YSYEKL. V lost 2 bases, J lost 6 bases, and 3 bases stayed unmatched. CDR3 length equals 15 residues. The DNA for the CDR3 is TGCGCCAGCAGCCAACTAGCGGGAGTGGCCGGGGAGCTGTTTTTT. Translated: CASSQLAGVAGELFF.

This clone was detected a few times. This chain links TRBV7-3 with TRBJ2-1; 10 bases fit TRBD2. With V trimmed by 5 bases and J by 7 bases, 14 bases remained unmatched. The CDR3 consists of 17 residues. Germline assignment: CDR1 SGHTA and CDR2 FQGTGA. This chain's CDR3 is CASSPGTSDQMGNEQFF. As DNA, the CDR3 is TGTGCCAGCAGCCCCGGGACTAGCGATCAAATGGGGAATGAGCAGTTCTTC.

The chain recombines TRBV19 with TRBJ2-1; TRBD2 matches at 12 bases. From germline, CDR1 is LNHDA and CDR2 SQIVND (reference sequence). The ends lost 6 bases at V and 0 bases at J; junction bases unmatched: 3. This CDR3 region has 16 residues. DNA for the CDR3: TGTGCCAGTAGGCGGACTAGCGGGGACTCCTACAATGAGCAGTTCTTC. Amino acid sequence: CASRRTSGDSYNEQFF. The variable domain in full, completed from reference TRBV19 and TRBJ2-1, reads DGGITQSPKYLFRKEGQNVTLSCEQNLNHDAMYWYRQDPGQGLRLIYYSQIVNDFQKGDIAEGYSVSREKKESFPLTVTSAQKNPTAFYLCASRRTSGDSYNEQFFGPGTRLTVL.

The chain combines TRBV4-1 with TRBJ2-5; unclear D gene. Trimming took off 0 bases at V and 0 bases at J, with 8 bases between the two ends. CDR1 and CDR2 from the germline V gene are MGHRA and YSYEKL. The CDR3 is 15 residues long. The CDR3 spells CASSQDPGYQETQYF. In DNA, the CDR3 is TGCGCCAGCAGCCAAGATCCGGGTTACCAAGAGACCCAGTACTTC.

J is TRBJ2-5 and V is TRBV6-6; D gene uncertain. Germline CDR1 MNHNY, CDR2 SVGAGI (reference sequence). V was cut by 5 bases and J by 0 bases, with 4 bases left in between. CDR3 length: 12 residues. The CDR3 bases are TGTGCCAGCAGTGAGTACCAAGAGACCCAGTACTTC. This translates into CASSEYQETQYF.

The rearrangement uses TRBV5-4 and TRBJ2-7; 7 bases map to TRBD2. Unmatched junction bases numbered 3, after V lost 7 bases and J lost 2 bases. The CDR3 length is 12 residues. Per the germline V gene, CDR1 is SGHNT and CDR2 is YYREEE (reference sequence). CDR3 amino acids: CASAGETYEQYF. CDR3 in DNA: TGTGCCAGCGCGGGAGAGACCTACGAGCAGTACTTC. Complete variable domain (other parts from reference TRBV5-4 and TRBJ2-7): ETGVTQSPTHLIKTRGQQVTLRCSSQSGHNTVSWYQQALGQGPQFIFQYYREEENGRGNFPPRFSGLQFPNYSSELNVNALELDDSALYLCASAGETYEQYFGPGTRLTVT.

This clone showed up just a few times. This chain uses TRBV5-4 with TRBJ2-2; D possibly corresponds to TRBD1 (5 bases). This CDR3 is built from 13 residues. Germline CDR1 is SGHNT and CDR2 is YYREEE (reference sequence). The germline V and J ends were trimmed by 5 bases and 7 bases, with 12 bases remaining between them. This chain's CDR3 is CASRDPRGGELFF. CDR3 sequence (DNA): TGTGCCAGCAGGGACCCTAGGGGCGGGGAGCTGTTTTTT.